The 9 T cell receptor beta chains reported below all come from one sample, sequenced in a study of cytomegalovirus exposure and HLA in healthy donors (dated by TCRdb to the late 2010s). The method was the immunoSEQ multiplex PCR assay. For the multiplex PCR, a mixture combining 60 forward primers for TCR Vbeta segments and 13 reverse primers for TCR Jbeta segments was used. TCRdb re-hosts the immuneACCESS table, in-frame sequences only. Its copies lack some clones; in the studies checked, an unresolved V gene accounts for under half of them, and the cause for the rest is not known. The table held for this sample gives 95,000 to 150,000 clones. Jointly, the top ten make up about 2% of the sample. The specimen was PBMCs. Receptors were obtained from a man aged 40-55 years in good health and CMV-seronegative.

The chain uses TRBV19 and TRBJ2-3; tentative D call: TRBD2 (7 bases). Germline V gene data show CDR1 as LNHDA and CDR2 as SQIVND (reference sequence). V was pared by 6 bases and J by 2 bases, with 18 bases between. The CDR3 is 16 amino acids. The CDR3 nucleotides read TGTGCCAGTAGCGCGGGGGCCTCCCCGAACACAGATACGCAGTATTTT. Translation: CASSAGASPNTDTQYF.

CDR3 amino acids: CASSIFLTDLTYNEQFF. The CDR3 DNA reads TGTGCCAGTAGTATTTTCCTGACAGACCTTACCTACAATGAGCAGTTCTTC. The rearrangement joins TRBV19 to TRBJ2-1; tentatively, D is TRBD1 (5 bases). The CDR3 is 17 residues long. V was trimmed by 3 bases and J by 2 bases, leaving 17 bases between them. In germline, CDR1 is LNHDA, CDR2 SQIVND (reference sequence).

The rearrangement uses TRBV4-1 and TRBJ2-5, with D possibly matching TRBD2 (6 bases). The germline V and J ends were trimmed by 2 bases and 7 bases, with 23 bases remaining between them. This CDR3 is built from 17 residues. Germline loops: CDR1 MGHRA, CDR2 YSYEKL. CDR3 in DNA: TGCGCCAGCAGCCAACGCCTCCGTGGAGATGCGGAGGGGACCCAGTACTTC. It encodes CASSQRLRGDAEGTQYF.

The V call is TRBV2, the J call TRBJ2-7; D is unresolved. The CDR3 totals 12 residues. Germline V gives CDR1 SNHLY, CDR2 FYNNEI. V lost 7 bases to trimming and J lost 0 bases, with 7 bases between them. CDR3 coding DNA: TGTGCCAGCACCTACCGCTCCTACGAGCAGTACTTC. This translates into CASTYRSYEQYF.

The chain combines TRBV6-6 with TRBJ1-2; D is ambiguous. Trimming shortened V by 6 bases and J by 7 bases, and 9 bases separated the two germline ends. This CDR3 comprises 11 residues. Per the germline V gene, CDR1 is MNHNY and CDR2 is SVGAGI (reference sequence). CDR3 coding DNA: TGTGCCAGCAGCGAGGAGGCTGGCTACACCTTC. Its protein is CASSEEAGYTF.

Remarks on this clone: A read error may produce the germline difference seen at one junction end. V and J are TRBV7-7 and TRBJ1-3; 7 positions match TRBD1. The CDR3 runs 17 residues. Germline assignment: CDR1 SSHAT and CDR2 FNYEAQ (reference sequence). CDR3 region: CASSRSPDRASGNTIYF. CDR3 DNA sequence: TGTGCTAGCAGCCGAAGTCCCGACAGGGCTTCTGGAAACACCATATATTTT.

The chain combines TRBV4-2 with TRBJ2-7; D gene unclear. CDR1 LGHNA and CDR2 YNFKEQ come from the germline V gene. V lost 0 bases and J 7 bases, leaving 10 bases between the germline ends. The CDR3 loop spans 13 amino acids. The CDR3 DNA reads as TGTGCCAGCAGCCAAGATTACGCTCGGGAGCAGTACTTC. Its protein product is CASSQDYAREQYF.

The chain links TRBV29-1 to TRBJ2-2; a possible D gene is TRBD1 (5 bases). The germline V gene encodes CDR1 SQVTM and CDR2 ANQGSEA. V was trimmed by 4 bases and J by 5 bases, leaving 17 bases between them. The CDR3 sequence is 15 residues long. CDR3 loop: CSVASAQGWTGELFF. CDR3 DNA: TGCAGCGTTGCCTCGGCTCAGGGTTGGACCGGGGAGCTGTTTTTT.

The J gene is TRBJ2-5, the V gene TRBV7-2; 7 bases align to TRBD1. The end of the DNA is better explained by TRBJ2-7, so the J call may be wrong. This CDR3 has 14 residues. Germline V CDR1 and CDR2: SGHTA, FQGNSA. For the CDR3, the DNA is TGTGCCAGCAGCTTAGGGGACAGTCCCTACGAGCAGTACTTC. Translating it yields CASSLGDSPYEQYF.